The 13 T cell receptor beta chains presented below share a single source sample, sequenced in a study of early T cells in non-severe SARS-CoV-2 infection. One entry per CDR3 protein, called by TCRdb with MiXCR from the 5' RACE reads. The table shows some 82,000 distinct CDR3 sequences, with around 12% occurring only once. Sequencing was performed on whole blood, taken at baseline. The receptors were sampled from an adult who was a healthcare worker with PCR-confirmed SARS-CoV-2 infection or an uninfected control (not recorded which).

This chain joins TRBV20-1 and TRBJ2-1; TRBD2 matches 12 bases. The V segment lost 6 bases and the J segment 7 bases; nucleotides outside the gene matches: 7. In germline, CDR1 is DFQATT, CDR2 SNEGSKA (reference sequence). This CDR3 is built from 14 residues. The CDR3 coding sequence is TGCAGTGCCCCTCTAGCGGGGGGGCGTAATGAGCAGTTCTTC. Translation: CSAPLAGGRNEQFF.

This clonotype was recorded a few times. The chain joins TRBV7-9 to TRBJ1-1, with 11 bases aligning to TRBD1. The germline gives CDR1 SEHNR, CDR2 FQNEAQ (reference sequence). CDR3 size: 16 residues. The V gene end was trimmed by 0 bases and the J gene end by 4 bases; junction bases not matched to a gene: 4. The CDR3 sequence is CASSLAGQGAATEAFF. As DNA, the CDR3 is TGTGCCAGCAGCTTAGCTGGACAGGGGGCTGCCACTGAAGCTTTCTTT. The full variable domain, with the rest looked up from reference TRBV7-9 and TRBJ1-1, is DTGVSQNPRHKITKRGQNVTFRCDPISEHNRLYWYRQTLGQGPEFLTYFQNEAQLEKSRLLSDRFSAERPKGSFSTLEIQRTEQGDSAMYLCASSLAGQGAATEAFFGQGTRLTVV.

This clonotype was observed many times. The chain joins TRBV7-8 to TRBJ2-6, with TRBD1 identical over 8 bases. Germline V gives CDR1 SGHVS, CDR2 FQNEAQ. The junction had 6 bases not matched to a gene; V was cut back by 4 bases and J by 4 bases. This CDR3 has 16 amino acids. The CDR3: CASSWGRGRGANVLTF. CDR3 DNA: TGTGCCAGCAGCTGGGGCAGGGGGCGAGGGGCCAACGTCCTGACTTTC.

This clonotype was seen at least ten times. V is TRBV9 and J is TRBJ2-5; 11 bases fit TRBD1. V shed 4 bases, J shed 5 bases, and the junction held 7 bases outside the gene matches. CDR3 length: 15 residues. Germline-derived CDR1 and CDR2 are SGDLS and YYNGEE. The CDR3 protein is CASSSGQGAQETQYF. DNA of the CDR3: TGTGCCAGCAGCAGCGGACAGGGGGCACAGGAGACCCAGTACTTC.

The V call is TRBV28, the J call TRBJ2-7; TRBD1 agrees at 12 bases. The junction had 5 bases not matched to a gene; V was cut back by 4 bases and J by 1 base. This CDR3 region has 16 residues. The germline V gene has CDR1 MDHEN and CDR2 SYDVKM. The CDR3 nucleotides are TGTGCCAGCAGTTCACCGGGACAGGGGGCTTCCTACGAGCAGTACTTC. Amino acid sequence: CASSSPGQGASYEQYF.

This clonotype turned up a few times. The gene calls are TRBV11-2 and TRBJ2-7, with 8 bases identical to TRBD1. V gave up 1 base and J gave up 0 bases; unmatched junction bases: 2. The CDR3 has 15 amino acids. CDR1 and CDR2 from the germline V gene are SGHAT and FQNNGV. CDR3 residues: CASSLGQGTSYEQYF. The CDR3 DNA reads as TGTGCCAGCAGCTTAGGACAGGGGACCTCCTACGAGCAGTACTTC.

This sequence joins TRBV21-1 and TRBJ2-1; TRBD2 is the table's D call and was not checked against the DNA. TRBV21-1 is described as a pseudogene. CDR3 length equals 16 residues. The CDR3 nucleotides are TGTGCCAGCAGCGACGGCGAGCAGATAGCGCTCAATGAGCAGTTCTTC. Protein product: CASSDGEQIALNEQFF.

This clonotype was observed a handful of times. An end of the junction differs from the germline gene, which may be a read error. J is TRBJ1-5 and V is TRBV9; the D gene is possibly TRBD1 (5 bases). Germline V lookup: CDR1 SGDLS, CDR2 YYNGEE. The length of the CDR3 is 13 residues. In nucleotides, the CDR3 is TGTGCCAGCAGCCGGGGGGTAAATCAACCCCAGCATTTT. It specifies CASSRGVNQPQHF.

Ten or more counts support this clonotype. The chain joins TRBV6-5 to TRBJ1-6; D is uncertain. Germline loops: CDR1 MNHEY, CDR2 SVGAGI. V was shortened by 5 bases and J by 8 bases, with 10 bases between the two germline ends. The CDR3 runs 13 residues. CDR3 bases: TGTGCCAGCAGTGCTTCCGCCGATTCACCCCTCCACTTT. Translating it yields CASSASADSPLHF.

This clonotype was detected many times. The rearrangement uses TRBV6-1 and TRBJ2-1, with 8 bases matching TRBD2. Germline V gene sequence: CDR1 MNHNS, CDR2 SASEGT. This CDR3 has 16 residues. Trimming cost V 5 bases and J 3 bases; bases outside gene matches: 9. CDR3 bases: TGTGCCAGCAGTCCTTTAGCGGGGAGGATCTACAATGAGCAGTTCTTC. Translation gives CASSPLAGRIYNEQFF.

The chain joins TRBV28 to TRBJ2-6, with 10 nucleotides matching TRBD1. The CDR3 is 16 residues long. The junction had 4 bases not matched to a gene; V was cut back by 2 bases and J by 6 bases. CDR1 MDHEN and CDR2 SYDVKM come from the germline V gene. CDR3 bases: TGTGCCAGCAGTTTACCGGGACAGGGGTTGGCCAACGTCCTGACTTTC. Protein: CASSLPGQGLANVLTF.

This clonotype was seen more than once but under ten times. The chain uses TRBV20-1 and TRBJ1-4, with 7 nucleotides matching TRBD1. After removal of 4 bases from V and 4 bases from J, the junction contained 3 bases not matched to a gene. The CDR3 spans 13 residues. Germline V gene lookup returns CDR1 DFQATT and CDR2 SNEGSKA (reference sequence). DNA for the CDR3: TGCAGTGCTACCGGGACAGATAATGAAAAACTGTTTTTT. Its protein is CSATGTDNEKLFF.

This clonotype occurred many times. V gene TRBV19 combines with J gene TRBJ2-3; D gene unclear. CDR1 and CDR2 (germline): LNHDA, SQIVND (reference sequence). Between the trimmed V and J ends, which lost 3 bases and 4 bases, there was a span of 14 bases. The CDR3 consists of 15 residues. For the CDR3, the DNA is TGTGCCAGTAGTATGGATAGAGCGATCGCAGATACGCAGTATTTT. Translation: CASSMDRAIADTQYF.